This TCR beta chain came from a study of somatic mutations in cytotoxic T cells in rheumatoid arthritis. Findings of the study overall: Of the expanded CD8+ clones, the antigen targets were not known. Unlike healthy controls, rheumatoid arthritis patients had CD8+ clonality that increased with age. Measurement of CD8+ T-cell clonality revealed no significant difference between rheumatoid arthritis patients and age-matched healthy controls.

The CDR3 loop spans 17 amino acids. J lost 5 bases, V lost 2 bases, and 11 bases had no gene match. The germline V gene has CDR1 MNHEY and CDR2 SMNVEV (reference sequence). For this clone: The antigen is unknown.

Sequencing was performed with immunoSEQ multiplex PCR; in TCRdb, only in-frame clones are kept and a portion is missing. This table has 23,000 or so clones, roughly 74% appearing once. Positive magnetic bead selection was used to isolate CD4+ and CD8+ cells; purity was checked by flow cytometry. Sequencing was done on a sample of CD8+ T cells sorted from blood. The chain uses TRBV27 and TRBJ2-5; 10 nucleotides align to TRBD1. This clonotype was obtained from a woman in her late teens or twenties in good health. The CDR3 is CASSLKYWTGGLETQYF. CDR3 bases: TGTGCCAGCAGTTTAAAATATTGGACAGGGGGTCTGGAGACCCAGTACTTC.